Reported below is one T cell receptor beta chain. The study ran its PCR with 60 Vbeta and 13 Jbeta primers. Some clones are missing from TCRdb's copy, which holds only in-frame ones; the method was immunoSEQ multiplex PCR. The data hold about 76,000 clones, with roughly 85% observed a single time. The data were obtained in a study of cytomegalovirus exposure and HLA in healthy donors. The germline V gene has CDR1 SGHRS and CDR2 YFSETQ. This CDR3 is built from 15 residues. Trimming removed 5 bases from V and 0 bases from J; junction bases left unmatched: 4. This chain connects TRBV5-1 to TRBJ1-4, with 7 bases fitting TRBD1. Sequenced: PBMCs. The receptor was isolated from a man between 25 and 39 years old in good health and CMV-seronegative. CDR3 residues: CASRRQGATNEKLFF. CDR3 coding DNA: TGCGCCAGCAGGCGACAGGGCGCAACTAATGAAAAACTGTTTTTT.